This T cell receptor (beta chain) was captured by sequencing in a study of T cell responses to AZD1222 COVID-19 vaccine. Points from the study as a whole: Only a handful of AZD1222 recipients, more than 5 in all, had baseline seropositivity.

CDR1 is MGHRA and CDR2 is YSYEKL in the germline V gene. The CDR3 covers 13 residues. V was pared by 4 bases and J by 6 bases, with 3 bases of the junction left unmatched. The table came from immunoSEQ multiplex PCR; TCRdb's copy has only in-frame clones and leaves some out. The sample contains 80,000 or so clones, around 89% of which appear only once. For this clone: Its antigen is not known.

The chain couples TRBV4-1 to TRBJ1-2; 9 nucleotides match TRBD1. Sequencing was performed on peripheral blood, taken on day 0 of AZD1222 vaccination. The TCR originated in an adult in good health. The CDR3: CASSLGQGHGYTF. Here the CDR3 DNA reads TGCGCCAGCAGCCTCGGACAGGGGCATGGCTACACCTTC.